This TCR beta chain was sequenced in a study of CDR3 diversity in severe acne. TCRdb passed the PCR reads through MiXCR, listing each CDR3 protein once. Of 97,000 or so distinct CDR3 sequences in the sample, about half were seen once. This clonotype was seen ten or more times. The V end was cut by 4 bases, the J end by 6 bases, with 23 bases between. Germline lookup yields CDR1 SGHRS and CDR2 YFSETQ. The CDR3 sequence is 16 residues long. This TCR was sampled from a male donor with acne. This sequence joins TRBV5-1 and TRBJ2-7; D ambiguous. The specimen was blood. CDR3 sequence (DNA): TGCGCCAGCAGCCTACGAGCCGGACCCTTTCTATCCGAGCAGTACTTC. This codes for CASSLRAGPFLSEQYF. The whole variable domain, filled in from reference TRBV5-1 and TRBJ2-7, reads KAGVTQTPRYLIKTRGQQVTLSCSPISGHRSVSWYQQTPGQGLQFLFEYFSETQRNKGNFPGRFSGRQFSNSRSEMNVSTLELGDSALYLCASSLRAGPFLSEQYFGPGTRLTVT.